This passage covers 5 T cell receptor beta chains from one sample sequenced in a study of CD8 T cells in Susac syndrome (dated by TCRdb to between 2017 and 2020). Library preparation was by the immunoSEQ multiplex PCR assay. RNA was extracted with the RNeasy kit and roughly 0.5 to 1 ug was reverse transcribed using random hexamers. Using fastp at Q25 and MiXCR, TCRdb reprocessed the public reads and kept productive beta chains. All rows with the same CDR3 protein become a single entry with the most common DNA and genes. The sample table contains fewer than 80,000 distinct CDR3 sequences; only one count was recorded for over 90% of them. The ten top clones hold approximately 0.25% of the sample. Sequenced: CD8+ T cells from PBMCs. The receptors were sampled from a human donor in good health.

The sample holds one count of this clonotype. The genes are TRBV15 and TRBJ2-2; D may be TRBD1 or TRBD2 (6 bases each). CDR1 is LNHNV, CDR2 YYDKDF, per germline (reference sequence). V lost 7 bases to trimming and J lost 6 bases, with 36 bases between them. CDR3 length: 21 residues. CDR3 DNA: TGTGCCACCATCGGCCCGACCGAGGGGGGCACCCCAAGGGGAGCTGCCGGGGAGCTGTTTTTT. Translated: CATIGPTEGGTPRGAAGELFF.

Details on this clonotype: A read error may account for a junction end that differs from germline. V usage is TRBV7-7 and J usage is TRBJ2-2; 11 bases map to TRBD2. CDR1 is SSHAT, CDR2 FNYEAQ, per germline (reference sequence). The CDR3 consists of 19 residues. This CDR3 reads CASSLAGPSSGGSTGELFF. CDR3 sequence (DNA): TGTGCTAGCAGCTTAGCCGGACCGTCTAGCGGGGGGTCCACCGGGGAGCTGTTTTTT.

This chain uses TRBV7-9 with TRBJ1-2; 8 bases line up with TRBD1. Trimming removed 4 bases from V and 8 bases from J; junction bases left unmatched: 15. The CDR3 has 16 amino acids. Germline CDR1 reads SEHNR; CDR2 reads FQNEAQ (reference sequence). CDR3 in DNA: TGTGCCAGCAGCTCCAGTCTCGGACAGGGACGGTACGGCTACACCTTC. As protein: CASSSSLGQGRYGYTF.

CDR3 in amino acids: CASSAYGVGDSWEAFF. The CDR3 coding sequence is TGTGCCAGCAGCGCCTACGGGGTGGGGGACTCGTGGGAAGCTTTCTTT. This rearrangement joins TRBV9 to TRBJ1-1, with D perhaps TRBD1 (5 bases). V was clipped by 3 bases and J by 8 bases, with 23 bases between them. Germline V gene data show CDR1 as SGDLS and CDR2 as YYNGEE. This CDR3 region has 16 residues.

With respect to this clonotype: One end of the junction is discordant with germline, which a read error may explain. This chain connects TRBV29-1 to TRBJ1-2; a weak D match, TRBD1 (6 bases). The CDR3 sequence is 12 residues long. Germline CDR1 and CDR2: SQVTM and ANQGSEA. CDR3 sequence: CSVAGALTPSPF. The CDR3 DNA reads as TGCAGCGTTGCGGGGGCCCTCACCCCCTCACCCTTC.